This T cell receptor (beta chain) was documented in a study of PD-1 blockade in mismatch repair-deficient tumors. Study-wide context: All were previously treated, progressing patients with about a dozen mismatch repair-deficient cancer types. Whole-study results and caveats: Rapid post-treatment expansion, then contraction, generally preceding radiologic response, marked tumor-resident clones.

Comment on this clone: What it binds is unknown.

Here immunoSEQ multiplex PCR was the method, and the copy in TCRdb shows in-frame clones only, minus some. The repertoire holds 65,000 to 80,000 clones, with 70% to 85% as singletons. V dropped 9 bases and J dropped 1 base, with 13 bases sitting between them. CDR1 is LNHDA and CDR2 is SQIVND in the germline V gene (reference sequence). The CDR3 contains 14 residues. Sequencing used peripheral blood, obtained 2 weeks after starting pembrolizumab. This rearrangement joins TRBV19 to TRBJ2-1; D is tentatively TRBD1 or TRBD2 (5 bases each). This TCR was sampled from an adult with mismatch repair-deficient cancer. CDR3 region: CASGKQVSYNEQFF. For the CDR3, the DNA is TGTGCCAGCGGGAAACAGGTTTCCTACAATGAGCAGTTCTTC.